This record looks at one T cell receptor beta chain sequence and its context. These data belong to a study of control samples from healthy donors and cancer patients. This CDR3 has 12 amino acids. Trimming removed 4 bases from V and 5 bases from J, with 8 bases in between. The method was immunoSEQ multiplex PCR; TCRdb's version includes in-frame clones alone and lacks a portion of them. The table lists 80,000 or so clones, 90% to 95% of them singletons, with 17% in the top ten. This sequence originates from a man aged 50-59 years in good health. The gene calls are TRBV12-3 or TRBV12-4 and TRBJ2-5, with a possible D match to TRBD1 (6 bases). Sequences were obtained from blood. The CDR3 spells CASSSTGETQYF. DNA for the CDR3: TGTGCCAGCAGTTCCACAGGGGAGACCCAGTACTTC.